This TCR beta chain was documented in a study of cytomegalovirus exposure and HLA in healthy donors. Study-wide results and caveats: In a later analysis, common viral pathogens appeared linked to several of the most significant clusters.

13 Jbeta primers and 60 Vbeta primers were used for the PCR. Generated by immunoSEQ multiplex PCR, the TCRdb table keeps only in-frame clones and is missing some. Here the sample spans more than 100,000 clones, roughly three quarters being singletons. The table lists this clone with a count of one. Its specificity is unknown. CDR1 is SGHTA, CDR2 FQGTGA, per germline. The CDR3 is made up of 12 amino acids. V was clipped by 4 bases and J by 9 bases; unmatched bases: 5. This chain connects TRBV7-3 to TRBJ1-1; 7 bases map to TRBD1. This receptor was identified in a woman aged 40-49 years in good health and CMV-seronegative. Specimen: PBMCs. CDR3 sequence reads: CASSSRQGQAFF. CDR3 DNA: TGTGCCAGCAGCTCCCGACAGGGACAAGCTTTCTTT.